This T cell receptor (beta chain) was identified in a study of T cell repertoires in cytomegalovirus infection. Study-wide background: Well-studied HLA-B-restricted CMV epitopes were used in the study alongside recently identified HLA-C-restricted ones.

MiXCR, applied by TCRdb to the reads, yields one record per CDR3 protein. Among nearly 700,000 distinct CDR3 sequences listed, roughly 33% were seen once. The V gene end was trimmed by 10 bases and the J gene end by 0 bases; junction bases not matched to a gene: 15. Germline V CDR1 and CDR2: MNHEY, SVGAGI. CDR3 length equals 17 residues. This clonotype occurred a few times. Its antigen is currently unknown. The material was cultured PBMCs, obtained from culture after CMV antigen stimulation. The V call is TRBV6-5, the J call TRBJ2-3, with 8 bases identical to TRBD1. The TCR originated in a human donor in good health (CMV status not recorded). Some clones in this sample may be carry-over from other donors' samples. CDR3: CAIPPTGETPSTDTQYF. The CDR3, as DNA: TGTGCCATCCCTCCGACAGGGGAAACCCCTAGCACAGATACGCAGTATTTT.